These 16 T cell receptor beta chains were all obtained from the same sample, sequenced in a study of breast tumors, draining lymph nodes, adjacent tissues. Breast cancer patients provided tissue from their axillary draining lymph nodes. MiXCR was run by TCRdb on the multiplex PCR reads, yielding one entry per CDR3 protein. This table has approximately 210,000 distinct CDR3 sequences, 34% appearing once. Sample: axillary lymph node tissue. These receptors originate from a female donor with breast cancer. Some clones in this sample may be carry-over from other donors' samples.

This chain uses TRBV7-2 with TRBJ2-6; D uncertain. CDR1 and CDR2 (germline): SGHTA, FQGNSA. The V end was cut by 5 bases, the J end by 4 bases, with 12 bases between. CDR3 length equals 15 residues. CDR3 coding DNA: TGTGCCAGCAGCCAAACCTGGGTCGGGGCCAACGTCCTGACTTTC. Protein: CASSQTWVGANVLTF. The whole variable domain, remainder taken from reference TRBV7-2 and TRBJ2-6, is GAGVSQSPSNKVTEKGKDVELRCDPISGHTALYWYRQSLGQGLEFLIYFQGNSAPDKSGLPSDRFSAERTGGSVSTLTIQRTQQEDSAVYLCASSQTWVGANVLTFGAGSRLTVL.

This rearrangement joins TRBV12-3 or TRBV12-4 to TRBJ1-1; no clear D gene. The CDR3 has 12 residues. Trimming pared 7 bases from V and 4 bases from J, leaving 10 bases between. The CDR3 DNA reads TGTGCCAGCATCCAAATGGGCACTGAAGCTTTCTTT. Amino acids: CASIQMGTEAFF.

This clonotype has ten or more counts. This sequence joins TRBV6-5 and TRBJ2-2, with 11 nucleotides matching TRBD1. Germline V gene sequence: CDR1 MNHEY, CDR2 SVGAGI. V lost 5 bases, J lost 5 bases, and 7 bases stayed unmatched. This CDR3 has 16 residues. The CDR3 protein is CASSRTGGARTGELFF. As DNA, the CDR3 is TGTGCCAGCAGTCGGACAGGGGGCGCGAGGACCGGGGAGCTGTTTTTT.

Comment on this clonotype: It is unclear where the CDR3 begins or ends on the DNA, so no DNA is shown, and the CDR3 is as TCRdb lists it. This chain joins TRBV11-2 and TRBJ2-3; the table names TRBD2, a call not compared with the DNA. The CDR3 length equals 21 residues, ends included. CDR1 is SGHAT, CDR2 FQNNGV, per germline. The CDR3 reads CASSFYICSALLAGATDTQYF.

The table lists this clonotype with many counts. This chain joins TRBV6-5 and TRBJ1-2, with no clear D. This CDR3 comprises 15 residues. Trimming left V 5 bases short and J 5 bases short, with 18 bases between. Germline V gives CDR1 MNHEY, CDR2 SVGAGI. This CDR3 is CASSPTPDPLYGYTF. The DNA for the CDR3 is TGTGCCAGCAGTCCAACCCCGGATCCCCTTTATGGCTACACCTTC.

V gene TRBV11-1 combines with J gene TRBJ2-4; D not resolved. V shed 1 base and J shed 9 bases, with 4 bases lying between them. The CDR3 covers 11 residues. The germline CDR1 and CDR2 sequences are SGHAT and FQDESV (reference sequence). This CDR3 reads CASSLEGIQYF. In DNA form, the CDR3 reads TGTGCCAGCAGCTTAGAGGGCATTCAGTACTTC.

This clonotype has at least ten counts. The rearrangement links TRBV29-1 to TRBJ1-2; D gene uncertain. CDR3 length: 11 amino acids. CDR1 is SQVTM, CDR2 ANQGSEA, per germline. V lost 2 bases and J 5 bases, leaving 6 bases between the germline ends. DNA for the CDR3: TGCAGCGTTGAACGGGGATATGGCTACACCTTC. This encodes CSVERGYGYTF. Variable domain in full (rest from reference TRBV29-1 and TRBJ1-2): SAVISQKPSRDICQRGTSLTIQCQVDSQVTMMFWYRQQPGQSLTLIATANQGSEATYESGFVIDKFPISRPNLTFSTLTVSNMSPEDSSIYLCSVERGYGYTFGSGTRLTVV.

CDR3 nucleotides: TGTGCTACATCTTTGGGTTCTCCCTTCGGTGAAAAACTGTTTTTT. Its translation is CATSLGSPFGEKLFF. The chain links TRBV24-1 to TRBJ1-4; no definite D call. Germline CDR1 KGHDR, CDR2 SFDVKD. The CDR3 runs to 15 residues.

V and J are TRBV7-2 and TRBJ2-3; the match to TRBD2 covers 8 bases. CDR3 size: 16 residues. After removal of 5 bases from V and 5 bases from J, the junction contained 12 bases not matched to a gene. Germline values: CDR1 SGHTA, CDR2 FQGNSA. The CDR3 protein is CASSTRPRGGVDTQYF. The DNA for the CDR3 is TGTGCCAGCAGCACCCGACCCCGGGGGGGCGTAGATACGCAGTATTTT.

The chain employs TRBV12-5 and TRBJ2-2; 9 positions match TRBD1. Germline V CDR1 and CDR2: LGHNT, FRNRAP. V was clipped by 1 base and J by 4 bases; unmatched bases: 1. The CDR3 is made up of 15 amino acids. CDR3 nucleotide sequence: TGTGCTAGTGGTTTGGGACAGGGGGGCACCGGGGAGCTGTTTTTT. It yields the protein CASGLGQGGTGELFF.

A word on this clonotype: A much larger clone differs by one base, so this may be a read error. This chain links TRBV6-5 with TRBJ2-7; 8 nucleotides line up with TRBD2. Germline V lookup: CDR1 MNHEY, CDR2 SVGAGI. Unmatched junction bases numbered 7, after V lost 5 bases and J lost 1 base. The CDR3 loop spans 15 amino acids. The CDR3: CASSPGTRRSYEQYF. The CDR3 nucleotides are TGTGCCAGCAGTCCGGGGACTAGGCGGTCCTACGAGCAGTACTTC.

This clonotype was recorded many times. This chain links TRBV20-1 with TRBJ2-1, with D possibly TRBD2 on 6 matching bases. Trimming stripped 4 bases from V and 7 bases from J, with 14 bases between. The germline CDR1 and CDR2 sequences are DFQATT and SNEGSKA (reference sequence). This CDR3 has 13 residues. The CDR3 DNA is TGCAGTGCTACGGGGACTCTGGGGAATGAGCAGTTCTTC. Translation gives CSATGTLGNEQFF.

Concerning this clonotype: One base away lies a much larger clone, so this may be a sequencing read error. J is TRBJ1-2 and V is TRBV14; D perhaps matches TRBD1 (5 bases). The CDR3 is made up of 15 amino acids. Germline CDR1 and CDR2: SGHDN and FVKESK. In nucleotides, the CDR3 is TGTGCCGGCAGACGACTCCGGGACTCTAACTATGGCTACACCTTC. It encodes CAGRRLRDSNYGYTF.

In this sample, this clonotype turned up many times. V usage is TRBV2 and J usage is TRBJ2-5; D may be TRBD1 (5 bases). V lost 6 bases, J lost 7 bases, and 18 bases lay in between. CDR3 length equals 14 residues. Germline V CDR1 and CDR2: SNHLY, FYNNEI. CDR3 in amino acids: CASSNRQSLRTQYF. The DNA for the CDR3 is TGTGCCAGCAGCAACCGACAGTCCCTCCGGACCCAGTACTTC.

This clonotype was counted many times. This chain links TRBV12-3 or TRBV12-4 with TRBJ2-1; D is unresolved. The CDR3 is made up of 11 amino acids. V was shortened by 2 bases and J by 9 bases, with 5 bases between the two germline ends. CDR3 coding DNA: TGTGCCAGCAGTTTAAGGGCTGAGCAGTTCTTC. Protein sequence: CASSLRAEQFF.

The chain joins TRBV5-1 to TRBJ2-3, with D uncertain. The CDR3 extends over 13 amino acids. V gave up 8 bases and J gave up 4 bases, with 14 bases separating them. Germline CDR1 reads SGHRS; CDR2 reads YFSETQ. The CDR3 reads CARLEWAADTQYF. DNA for the CDR3: TGCGCCAGGTTGGAATGGGCCGCAGATACGCAGTATTTT.